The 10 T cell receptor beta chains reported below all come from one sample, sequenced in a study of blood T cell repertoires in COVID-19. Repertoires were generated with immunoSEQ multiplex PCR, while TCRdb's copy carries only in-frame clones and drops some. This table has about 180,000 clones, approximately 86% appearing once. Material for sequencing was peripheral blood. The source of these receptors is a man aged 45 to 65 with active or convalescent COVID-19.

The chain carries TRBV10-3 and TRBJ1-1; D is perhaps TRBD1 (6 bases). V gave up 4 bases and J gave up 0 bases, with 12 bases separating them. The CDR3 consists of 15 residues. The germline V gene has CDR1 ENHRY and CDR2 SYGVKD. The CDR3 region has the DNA TGTGCCATCAGTGGGGGGACACTGATGAACACTGAAGCTTTCTTT. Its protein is CAISGGTLMNTEAFF.

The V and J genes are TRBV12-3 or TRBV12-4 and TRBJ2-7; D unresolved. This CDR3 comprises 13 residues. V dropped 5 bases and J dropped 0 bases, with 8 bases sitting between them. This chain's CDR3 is CASSRDTSYEQYF. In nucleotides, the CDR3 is TGTGCCAGCAGTCGAGACACCTCCTACGAGCAGTACTTC.

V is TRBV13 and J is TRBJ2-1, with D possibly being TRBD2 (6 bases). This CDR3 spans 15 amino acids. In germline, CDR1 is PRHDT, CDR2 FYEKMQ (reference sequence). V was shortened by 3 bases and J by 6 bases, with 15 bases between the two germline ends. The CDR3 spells CASSLGLAKGNEQFF. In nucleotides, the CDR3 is TGTGCCAGCAGCTTGGGGCTAGCGAAGGGCAATGAGCAGTTCTTC.

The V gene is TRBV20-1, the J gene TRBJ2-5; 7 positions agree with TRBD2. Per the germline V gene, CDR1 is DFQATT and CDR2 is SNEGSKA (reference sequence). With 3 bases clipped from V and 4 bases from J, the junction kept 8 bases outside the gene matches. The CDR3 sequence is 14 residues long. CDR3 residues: CSASPAGVGETQYF. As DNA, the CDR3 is TGCAGTGCTAGTCCCGCGGGAGTCGGAGAGACCCAGTACTTC.

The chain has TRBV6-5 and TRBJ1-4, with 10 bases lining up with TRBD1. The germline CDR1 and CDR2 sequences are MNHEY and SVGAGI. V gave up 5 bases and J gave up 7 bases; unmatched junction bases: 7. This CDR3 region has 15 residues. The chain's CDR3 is CASSRGGQGSEKLFF. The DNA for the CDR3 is TGTGCCAGCAGTCGAGGGGGACAGGGGAGTGAAAAACTGTTTTTT.

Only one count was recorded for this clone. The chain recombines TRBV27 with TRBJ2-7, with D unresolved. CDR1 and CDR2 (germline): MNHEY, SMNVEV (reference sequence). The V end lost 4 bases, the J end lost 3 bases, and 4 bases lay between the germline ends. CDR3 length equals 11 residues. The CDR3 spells CASSSNYEQYF. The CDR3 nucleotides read TGTGCCAGCAGTTCCAACTACGAGCAGTACTTC.

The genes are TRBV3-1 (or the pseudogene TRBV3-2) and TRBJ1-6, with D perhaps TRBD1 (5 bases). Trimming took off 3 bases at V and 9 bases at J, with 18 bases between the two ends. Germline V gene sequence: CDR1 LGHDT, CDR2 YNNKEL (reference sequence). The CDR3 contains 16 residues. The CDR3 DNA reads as TGTGCCAGCAGCCAGGGAGGGGCAGGCTTATTTTCACCCCTCCACTTT. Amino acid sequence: CASSQGGAGLFSPLHF.

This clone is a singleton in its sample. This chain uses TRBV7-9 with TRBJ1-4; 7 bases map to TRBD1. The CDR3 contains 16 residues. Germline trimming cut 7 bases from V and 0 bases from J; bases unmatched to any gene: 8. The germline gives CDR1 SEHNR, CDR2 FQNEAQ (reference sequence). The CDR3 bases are TGTGCCAGCATCGAAATCGGGACAGCAACTAATGAAAAACTGTTTTTT. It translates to CASIEIGTATNEKLFF.

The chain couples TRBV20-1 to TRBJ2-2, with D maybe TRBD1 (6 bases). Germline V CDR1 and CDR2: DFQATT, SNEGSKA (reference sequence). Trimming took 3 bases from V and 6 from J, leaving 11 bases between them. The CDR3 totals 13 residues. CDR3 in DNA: TGCAGTGCTAGTAAGGGGGTGGCCGGGGAGCTGTTTTTT. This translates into CSASKGVAGELFF.

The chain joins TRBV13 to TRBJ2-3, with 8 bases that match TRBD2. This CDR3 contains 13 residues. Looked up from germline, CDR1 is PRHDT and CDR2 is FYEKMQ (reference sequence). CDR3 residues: CACAGGRTDTQYF. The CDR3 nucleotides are TGTGCATGCGCGGGGGGCAGGACAGATACGCAGTATTTT.